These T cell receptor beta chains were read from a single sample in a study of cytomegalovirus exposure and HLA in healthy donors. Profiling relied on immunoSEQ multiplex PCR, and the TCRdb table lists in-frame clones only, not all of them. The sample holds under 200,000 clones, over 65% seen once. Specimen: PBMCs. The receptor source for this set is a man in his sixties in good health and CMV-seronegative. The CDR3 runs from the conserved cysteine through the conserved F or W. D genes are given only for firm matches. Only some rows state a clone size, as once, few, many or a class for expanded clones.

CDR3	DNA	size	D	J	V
CASSLWDRSYGYTF	TGTGCCAGCAGCTTGTGGGACAGAAGTTATGGCTACACCTTC	.	TRBD1	TRBJ1-2	TRBV5-6
CASSISGRRGAYEQYF	TGTGCCAGTAGTATAAGCGGGAGGAGAGGGGCCTACGAGCAGTACTTC	.	TRBD2	TRBJ2-7	TRBV19
CASSPTGQESYGYTF	TGTGCCAGCAGCCCAACCGGACAGGAGAGCTATGGCTACACCTTC	.	TRBD1	TRBJ1-2	TRBV13
CASSPKQGIYEQYF	TGTGCCAGCAGCCCAAAACAGGGGATCTACGAGCAGTACTTC	.	TRBD1	TRBJ2-7	TRBV16
CASSLTSGGADTQYF	TGCGCCAGCAGTTTGACTAGCGGGGGGGCAGATACGCAGTATTTT	.	TRBD2	TRBJ2-3	TRBV10-1
CASSPTGGGNQPQHF	TGTGCCAGCAGCCCGACAGGGGGCGGCAATCAGCCCCAGCATTTT	.	TRBD1	TRBJ1-5	TRBV7-9
CASSQVGGRGTEAFF	TGTGCCAGCAGCCAAGTTGGTGGCAGGGGAACTGAAGCTTTCTTT	.	.	TRBJ1-1	TRBV14
CASSGSSYNEQFF	TGTGCCAGTAGCGGGAGCTCCTACAATGAGCAGTTCTTC	.	.	TRBJ2-1	TRBV19
CASSLEGFVQFF	TGCGCCAGCAGCTTGGAGGGGTTTGTGCAGTTCTTC	.	.	TRBJ2-1	TRBV5-1
CASSLGAGGNEQYF	TGTGCCAGCAGCTTGGGTGCGGGAGGCAACGAGCAGTACTTC	.	TRBD2	TRBJ2-7	TRBV5-6
CASSAGGYQETQYF	TGTGCCAGCAGTGCAGGAGGGTACCAAGAGACCCAGTACTTC	.	.	TRBJ2-5	TRBV6-1
CASSWTDTGELFF	TGTGCCAGCAGCTGGACAGACACCGGGGAGCTGTTTTTT	.	.	TRBJ2-2	TRBV6-5
CASSPGPSNYGYTF	TGCGCCAGCAGCCCCGGTCCCTCCAACTATGGCTACACCTTC	.	.	TRBJ1-2	TRBV5-1
CASRAKQGGGQPQHF	TGTGCCAGCAGGGCAAAACAGGGCGGCGGCCAGCCCCAGCATTTT	.	.	TRBJ1-5	TRBV6-5
CASSNRDRGRGANVLTF	TGTGCCAGCAGCAACCGGGACAGGGGGCGTGGGGCCAACGTCCTGACTTTC	.	TRBD1	TRBJ2-6	TRBV5-6
CASSLTATGAGNEQFF	TGTGCCAGCAGTTTAACGGCGACAGGGGCTGGTAATGAGCAGTTCTTC	.	TRBD1	TRBJ2-1	TRBV28
CASSEGTGVGYTF	TGCGCCAGCAGCGAGGGGACAGGAGTAGGCTACACCTTC	.	TRBD1	TRBJ1-2	TRBV5-1
CASSPVDWGGAGQPQHF	TGTGCCAGCTCACCCGTAGACTGGGGGGGGGCTGGACAGCCCCAGCATTTT	.	.	TRBJ1-5	TRBV18
CASEGTEDYEQYF	TGTGCCAGCGAAGGGACAGAGGACTACGAGCAGTACTTC	.	TRBD1	TRBJ2-7	TRBV6-1
CASSLDPGQGAYEQYF	TGCGCCAGCAGCTTGGACCCTGGACAGGGGGCCTACGAGCAGTACTTC	.	TRBD1	TRBJ2-7	TRBV5-1
CAISQGTSAYEQYF	TGTGCCATCTCCCAGGGGACTAGTGCCTACGAGCAGTACTTC	.	TRBD2	TRBJ2-7	TRBV10-3
CASSALSGNTIYF	TGTGCCAGCAGCGCGTTGTCTGGAAACACCATATATTTT	.	.	TRBJ1-3	TRBV7-2
CASRETSGRAYEQYF	TGTGCCAGCAGGGAAACTAGCGGGAGGGCCTACGAGCAGTACTTC	.	TRBD2	TRBJ2-7	TRBV2
CSVEATGLNYGYTF	TGCAGCGTTGAAGCGACAGGGCTTAACTATGGCTACACCTTC	.	TRBD1	TRBJ1-2	TRBV29-1
CASSVALALDTGELFF	TGTGCCAGCAGCGTAGCCCTTGCTCTAGACACCGGGGAGCTGTTTTTT	.	.	TRBJ2-2	TRBV9
CASSLGVGGTGLYEQYF	TGTGCCAGCAGCTTAGGGGTGGGGGGGACAGGGCTCTACGAGCAGTACTTC	.	TRBD1	TRBJ2-7	TRBV7-9
CSVGVRGLQETQYF	TGCAGCGTTGGGGTCAGGGGGTTACAAGAGACCCAGTACTTC	.	TRBD1	TRBJ2-5	TRBV29-1
CASRGLAGGTGELFF	TGTGCCAGCAGGGGACTAGCGGGTGGCACCGGGGAGCTGTTTTTT	few	TRBD2	TRBJ2-2	TRBV6-1
CASSAQGTYGYTF	TGTGCCAGCAGTGCACAGGGAACCTATGGCTACACCTTC	.	.	TRBJ1-2	TRBV6-6
CASSWGLASKETQYF	TGCGCCAGCAGCTGGGGACTAGCGAGCAAAGAGACCCAGTACTTC	few	TRBD2	TRBJ2-5	TRBV5-1
CASTAAAPGQPSYEQYF	TGTGCCAGCACCGCAGCAGCTCCGGGACAGCCTTCTTACGAGCAGTACTTC	.	TRBD1	TRBJ2-7	TRBV2
CASSRDWYTGELFF	TGTGCCAGCAGCCGGGACTGGTACACCGGGGAGCTGTTTTTT	.	.	TRBJ2-2	TRBV27
CASSERENYGYTF	TGTGCCAGCAGTGAACGGGAGAACTATGGCTACACCTTC	few	.	TRBJ1-2	TRBV6-1
CARRDRGKPYEQYF	TGTGCCAGGAGGGACAGGGGGAAACCCTACGAGCAGTACTTC	.	TRBD1	TRBJ2-7	TRBV19
CASSLPGQGIAGYTF	TGTGCCAGCTCCTTGCCGGGACAGGGGATCGCTGGCTACACCTTC	.	TRBD1	TRBJ1-2	TRBV19
CASSQGRTGSYEQYF	TGCGCCAGCAGCCAAGGCCGGACAGGGAGTTACGAGCAGTACTTC	.	TRBD1	TRBJ2-7	TRBV4-3
CASSPQGAGYGYTF	TGTGCCAGCAGCCCCCAAGGGGCTGGCTATGGCTACACCTTC	.	.	TRBJ1-2	TRBV13
CASNPDGSSYEQYF	TGTGCCAGTAACCCGGACGGGAGCTCCTACGAGCAGTACTTC	.	.	TRBJ2-7	TRBV19
CASSPRQGGAGELFF	TGTGCCAGCTCACCTAGGCAGGGAGGAGCCGGGGAGCTGTTTTTT	.	.	TRBJ2-2	TRBV18
CASSSVLDYNEQFF	TGTGCCAGCAGTTCGGTCTTAGACTACAATGAGCAGTTCTTC	once	.	TRBJ2-1	TRBV27
CASSVTVNQPQHF	TGTGCCAGCAGCGTGACAGTAAATCAGCCCCAGCATTTT	.	.	TRBJ1-5	TRBV2
CASSFDSNYGYTF	TGTGCCAGCAGTTTCGACAGCAACTATGGCTACACCTTC	.	.	TRBJ1-2	TRBV6-5
CASSFTSGGSEQYF	TGTGCCAGCAGTTTCACTAGCGGGGGCTCCGAGCAGTACTTC	.	TRBD2	TRBJ2-7	TRBV6-5
CASSLGYGQASNEQYF	TGCGCCAGCAGCTTGGGTTATGGACAGGCGTCCAACGAGCAGTACTTC	.	TRBD1	TRBJ2-7	TRBV5-1
CASSLAQGSGTEAFF	TGCGCCAGCAGCTTGGCGCAGGGGAGCGGCACTGAAGCTTTCTTT	.	.	TRBJ1-1	TRBV5-1
CASGLAHKQELYGTSGEGADTQYF	TGTGCTAGTGGTTTGGCCCATAAACAGGAACTCTACGGGACTAGCGGGGAGGGGGCAGATACGCAGTATTTT	.	TRBD2	TRBJ2-3	TRBV12-5
CASSSQALETQYF	TGTGCCAGCAGCTCACAGGCCTTAGAGACCCAGTACTTC	.	.	TRBJ2-5	TRBV7-9